These 23 T cell receptor beta chains were sequenced from one sample in a study of PD-1 blockade in classical Hodgkin lymphoma. Profiled with immunoSEQ multiplex PCR; TCRdb holds only in-frame clones, not every one. Of more than 90,000 clones in the sample, about four fifths were seen once. All patients relapsed after autologous stem cell transplantation, and brentuximab vedotin exposure varied. Here the sequenced sample was peripheral blood mononuclear cells (PBMCs), taken before the second cycle of nivolumab. These receptors were obtained from a human donor with classical Hodgkin lymphoma.

The J gene is TRBJ2-3, the V gene TRBV6-1; 8 bases map to TRBD1. The V gene's germline CDR1 is MNHNS and CDR2 SASEGT. The V and J ends lost 2 bases and 2 bases, in that order; junction bases with no gene match: 3. This CDR3 region has 15 residues. The DNA for the CDR3 is TGTGCCAGCAGTGAATGGACAGGGATCACAGATACGCAGTATTTT. As protein: CASSEWTGITDTQYF.

The V and J genes are TRBV28 and TRBJ1-2; 7 bases fit TRBD1. The germline CDR1 and CDR2 sequences are MDHEN and SYDVKM. Germline trimming cut 6 bases from V and 4 bases from J; bases unmatched to any gene: 11. CDR3 length: 15 amino acids. The chain's CDR3 is CASRPWIQGIYGYTF. In DNA form, the CDR3 reads TGTGCCAGCAGACCCTGGATACAGGGGATCTATGGCTACACCTTC.

The chain joins TRBV4-2 to TRBJ1-1, with D uncertain. This CDR3 contains 13 residues. V lost 0 bases, J lost 8 bases, and 10 bases lay in between. Germline V CDR1 and CDR2: LGHNA, YNFKEQ. CDR3 residues: CASSQEGFIEAFF. For the CDR3, the DNA is TGTGCCAGCAGCCAAGAAGGCTTCATAGAAGCTTTCTTT.

The V and J genes are TRBV18 and TRBJ2-2, with 8 nucleotides matching TRBD2. The germline CDR1 and CDR2 sequences are KGHSH and LQKENI. The CDR3 spans 16 residues. The V gene end was trimmed by 0 bases and the J gene end by 4 bases; junction bases not matched to a gene: 4. CDR3 amino acids: CASSPPGLVITGELFF. The CDR3 DNA is TGTGCCAGCTCACCACCGGGACTAGTAATCACCGGGGAGCTGTTTTTT.

The rearrangement links TRBV28 to TRBJ1-1; D is undetermined. Germline V gene sequence: CDR1 MDHEN, CDR2 SYDVKM. V was trimmed by 7 bases and J by 0 bases, leaving 9 bases between them. The CDR3 covers 13 residues. CDR3 loop: CASKQLMNTEAFF. The CDR3 DNA sequence: TGTGCCAGCAAGCAACTCATGAACACTGAAGCTTTCTTT.

The V gene is TRBV2, the J gene TRBJ2-1; 9 bases are shared with TRBD2. V shed 4 bases and J 0 bases; nucleotides not matched to a gene: 7. Germline CDR1 reads SNHLY; CDR2 reads FYNNEI. This CDR3 has 17 amino acids. CDR3 residues: CASSVASGTSSYNEQFF. CDR3 DNA: TGTGCCAGCAGTGTGGCTAGCGGGACCAGCTCCTACAATGAGCAGTTCTTC.

This clone was counted between two and nine times. The CDR3 sequence: CASSYRAAERDEQFF. The CDR3 coding sequence is TGCGCCAGCAGCTACCGGGCTGCTGAGCGGGATGAGCAGTTCTTC. The chain links TRBV5-1 to TRBJ2-1; possible D gene TRBD2, 6 bases. Trimming took off 3 bases at V and 8 bases at J, with 18 bases between the two ends. The CDR3 sequence is 15 residues long. Germline lookup yields CDR1 SGHRS and CDR2 YFSETQ.

This sequence joins TRBV7-3 and TRBJ2-1, with 14 bases fitting TRBD2. With V trimmed by 6 bases and J by 6 bases, 4 bases remained unmatched. CDR3 size: 15 residues. Per the germline V gene, CDR1 is SGHTA and CDR2 is FQGTGA. This CDR3 is CASSRLAGGINEQFF. CDR3 nucleotide sequence: TGTGCCAGCAGTCGACTAGCGGGAGGGATCAATGAGCAGTTCTTC.

Relative to its sample, this clone is medium-sized. The rearrangement links TRBV7-4 to TRBJ1-5; no clear D. The CDR3 loop spans 18 amino acids. The V gene lost 4 bases and the J gene lost 1 base, with 20 bases spanning the gap. CDR1 is SGHVT and CDR2 is SQSDAQ in the germline V gene. The CDR3 loop reads CASSSLLGSPQSNQPQHF. The CDR3 DNA sequence: TGTGCCAGCAGCTCACTGTTAGGCAGCCCGCAGAGCAATCAGCCCCAGCATTTT.

V is TRBV30 and J is TRBJ2-1; no clear D. V lost 0 bases, J lost 7 bases, and 19 bases lay in between. Germline CDR1 reads GTSNPN; CDR2 reads SVGIG (reference sequence). The CDR3 runs 16 residues. In nucleotides, the CDR3 is TGTGCCTGGAGTGTAGGCCTGGGCCGCGGCAGAAATGAGCAGTTCTTC. It codes for CAWSVGLGRGRNEQFF.

This clone turned up a few times. This chain uses TRBV28 with TRBJ2-2; no clear D. With 2 bases removed from V and 4 bases from J, the gap between germline ends came to 8 bases. This CDR3 comprises 14 residues. Germline V gives CDR1 MDHEN, CDR2 SYDVKM. In DNA, the CDR3 is TGTGCCAGCAGTTTAAGGGCCCCCACCGGGGAGCTGTTTTTT. This gives the protein CASSLRAPTGELFF.

The chain recombines TRBV7-3 with TRBJ1-6; D might be TRBD1 (6 bases). The CDR3 spans 15 residues. CDR1 and CDR2 from the germline V gene are SGHTA and FQGTGA. V lost 7 bases, J lost 9 bases, and 19 bases lay in between. The CDR3 sequence: CASTPSGAKGSPLHF. DNA for the CDR3: TGTGCCAGCACCCCCTCGGGGGCGAAGGGTTCACCCCTCCACTTT.

The chain has TRBV28 and TRBJ2-7; D is possibly TRBD1 or TRBD2 (5 bases each). The V gene lost 4 bases and the J gene lost 0 bases, with 13 bases spanning the gap. This CDR3 comprises 15 residues. Germline CDR1 MDHEN, CDR2 SYDVKM. The CDR3 region is CASSSPGAASYEQYF. The CDR3 DNA sequence: TGTGCCAGCAGTTCCCCCGGGGCAGCCTCCTACGAGCAGTACTTC.

The V call is TRBV2, the J call TRBJ1-2; D might be TRBD1 (6 bases). In germline, CDR1 is SNHLY, CDR2 FYNNEI. V lost 7 bases and J 6 bases, leaving 15 bases between the germline ends. The CDR3 spans 13 residues. Here the CDR3 DNA reads TGTGCCAGCATTGCGGACAGTTTTGATGGCTACACCTTC. It codes for CASIADSFDGYTF.

This chain uses TRBV19 with TRBJ2-7, with D possibly being TRBD1 or TRBD2 (5 bases each). Germline V gives CDR1 LNHDA, CDR2 SQIVND (reference sequence). V was clipped by 7 bases and J by 7 bases, with 23 bases between them. The CDR3 is 15 residues long. CDR3 coding DNA: TGTGCCAGTAAGACCGGGACGGCAGGCTTGGGGGAGCAGTACTTC. Translated, it gives CASKTGTAGLGEQYF.

The chain carries TRBV10-3 and TRBJ2-3; TRBD2 agrees at 9 bases. The CDR3 extends over 14 amino acids. In germline, CDR1 is ENHRY, CDR2 SYGVKD. J was trimmed by 1 base and V by 5 bases; bases with no gene match: 1. CDR3 sequence (DNA): TGTGCCATCAGTCAGCGGGAGGGCACAGATACGCAGTATTTT. Protein sequence: CAISQREGTDTQYF.

This chain uses TRBV7-2 with TRBJ1-6; 7 bases agree with TRBD1. Germline CDR1 is SGHTA and CDR2 is FQGNSA. Trimming at V came to 5 bases and at J to 7 bases, leaving 2 bases not matched to a gene. There are 13 residues in the CDR3. The CDR3 is CASSVQGNSPLHF. In DNA form, the CDR3 reads TGTGCCAGCAGCGTACAGGGGAATTCACCCCTCCACTTT.

The genes are TRBV30 and TRBJ2-3; D possibly corresponds to TRBD2 (5 bases). CDR3 length equals 13 residues. Trimming stripped 2 bases from V and 3 bases from J, with 9 bases between. Germline loops: CDR1 GTSNPN, CDR2 SVGIG (reference sequence). In DNA, the CDR3 is TGTGCCTGGAGTAGGACGGGGACAGATACGCAGTATTTT. Translating gives CAWSRTGTDTQYF.

This clone was detected only a few times. This chain joins TRBV28 and TRBJ1-5; D not certain. Looked up from germline, CDR1 is MDHEN and CDR2 is SYDVKM. The length of the CDR3 is 15 residues. Trimming cost V 2 bases and J 2 bases, with 10 bases left between them. The CDR3: CASSLSLAGNQPQHF. The CDR3 DNA reads as TGTGCCAGCAGTTTAAGTCTGGCGGGCAATCAGCCCCAGCATTTT.

This clone has at least ten counts. The V and J genes are TRBV19 and TRBJ2-1, with TRBD1 matching over 7 bases. From germline, CDR1 is LNHDA and CDR2 SQIVND (reference sequence). The V segment lost 5 bases and the J segment 0 bases; nucleotides outside the gene matches: 7. The CDR3 is 16 amino acids. The CDR3 spells CASSPRRTGSYNEQFF. CDR3 coding DNA: TGTGCCAGTAGTCCCCGCCGGACAGGCTCCTACAATGAGCAGTTCTTC.

This clone has only one observation. The V gene is TRBV5-1, the J gene TRBJ2-2; no clear D. The CDR3 runs 16 residues. Trimming removed 8 bases from V and 4 bases from J, with 21 bases in between. The V gene's germline CDR1 is SGHRS and CDR2 YFSETQ. CDR3 amino acids: CASPPRPRDGTGELFF. Written as DNA, the CDR3 is TGCGCCAGTCCCCCAAGGCCTAGGGATGGCACCGGGGAGCTGTTTTTT.

The chain employs TRBV13 and TRBJ2-3; 7 bases fit TRBD1. Germline V gene data show CDR1 as PRHDT and CDR2 as FYEKMQ (reference sequence). Losses at the gene ends were 5 bases for V and 2 bases for J; bases not matched to a gene: 7. CDR3 length: 15 amino acids. The CDR3 nucleotides read TGTGCCAGCAGCACACGAGGGGGCGTCACAGATACGCAGTATTTT. This sequence encodes CASSTRGGVTDTQYF.

This clone has only one observation. The chain couples TRBV11-3 to TRBJ2-1, with TRBD1 as a possible D gene (5 bases). V was cut by 5 bases and J by 9 bases, with 8 bases left in between. This CDR3 spans 11 amino acids. Germline CDR1 is SGHNT and CDR2 is YENEEA. Written as DNA, the CDR3 is TGTGCCAGCAGCCCAGGGATTGAGCAGTTCTTC. Translated: CASSPGIEQFF.